This T cell receptor beta chain comes out of a study of long-term antiretroviral therapy in people with HIV. Whole-study results and caveats: Adherence to ART, viral resistance and therapy changes lacked any data.

Per the germline V gene, CDR1 is GTSNPN and CDR2 is SVGIG (reference sequence). Trimming left V 0 bases short and J 3 bases short, with 9 bases between. CDR3 length equals 14 residues. Remarks on this clone: Its antigen is undetermined.

Sequencing relied on immunoSEQ assay v3.0, run at survey level. Measured with immunoSEQ multiplex PCR; TCRdb has only the in-frame clones, and not every one. This sample has roughly 36,000 clones; approximately 81% occur once, and the top ten carry approximately 4.9%. The V and J genes are TRBV30 and TRBJ1-5; no definite D call. The receptor comes from a woman aged 25 to 39 with HIV. The sample was unsorted PBMCs, taken 2.8 years before starting antiretroviral therapy. CDR3 residues: CAWSVNGPNQPQHF. CDR3 nucleotide sequence: TGTGCCTGGAGTGTAAACGGGCCCAATCAGCCCCAGCATTTT.